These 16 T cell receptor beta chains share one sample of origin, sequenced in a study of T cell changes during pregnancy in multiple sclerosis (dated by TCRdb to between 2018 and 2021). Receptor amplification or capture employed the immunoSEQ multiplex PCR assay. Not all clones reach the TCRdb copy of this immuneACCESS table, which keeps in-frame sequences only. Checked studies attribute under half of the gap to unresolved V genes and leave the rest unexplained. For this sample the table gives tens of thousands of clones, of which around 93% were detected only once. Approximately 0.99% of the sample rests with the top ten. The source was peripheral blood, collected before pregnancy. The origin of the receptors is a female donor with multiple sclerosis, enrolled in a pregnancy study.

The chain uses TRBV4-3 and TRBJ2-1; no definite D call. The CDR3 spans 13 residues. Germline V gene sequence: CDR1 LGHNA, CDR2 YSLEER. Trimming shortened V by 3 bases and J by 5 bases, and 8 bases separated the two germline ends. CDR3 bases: TGCGCCAGCAGCCAGACATTTGACAATGAGCAGTTCTTC. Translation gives CASSQTFDNEQFF.

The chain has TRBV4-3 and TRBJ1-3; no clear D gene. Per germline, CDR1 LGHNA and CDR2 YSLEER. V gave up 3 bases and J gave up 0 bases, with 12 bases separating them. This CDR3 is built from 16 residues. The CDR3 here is CASSQDEGGSGNTIYF. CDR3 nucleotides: TGCGCCAGCAGCCAGGATGAAGGCGGCTCTGGAAACACCATATATTTT.

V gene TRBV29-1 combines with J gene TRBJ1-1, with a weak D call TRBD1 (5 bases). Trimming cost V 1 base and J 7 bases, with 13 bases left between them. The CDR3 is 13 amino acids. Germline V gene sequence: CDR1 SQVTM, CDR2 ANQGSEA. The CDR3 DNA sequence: TGCAGCGTTGAAGGCAGATTGGGGGGTGAAGCTTTCTTT. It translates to CSVEGRLGGEAFF.

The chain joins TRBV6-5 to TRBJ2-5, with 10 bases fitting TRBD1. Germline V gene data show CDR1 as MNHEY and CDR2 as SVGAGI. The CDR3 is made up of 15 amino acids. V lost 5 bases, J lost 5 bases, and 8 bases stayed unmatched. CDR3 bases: TGTGCCAGCAGTCAGGGACAGGGGTTGTGGGAGACCCAGTACTTC. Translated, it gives CASSQGQGLWETQYF.

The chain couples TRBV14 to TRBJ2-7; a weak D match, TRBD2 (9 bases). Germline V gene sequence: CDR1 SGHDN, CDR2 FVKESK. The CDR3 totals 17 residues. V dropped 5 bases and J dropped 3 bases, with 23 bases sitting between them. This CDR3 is CASSVTGGTSQIYEQYF. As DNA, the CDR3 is TGTGCCAGCAGCGTTACAGGGGGGACTAGCCAGATCTACGAGCAGTACTTC.

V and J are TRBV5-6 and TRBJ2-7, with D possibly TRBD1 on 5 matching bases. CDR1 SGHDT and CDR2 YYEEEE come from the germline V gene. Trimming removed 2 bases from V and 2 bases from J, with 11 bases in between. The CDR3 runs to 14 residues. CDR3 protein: CASSFGHLAYEQYF. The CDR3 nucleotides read TGTGCCAGCAGCTTTGGACATCTCGCCTACGAGCAGTACTTC.

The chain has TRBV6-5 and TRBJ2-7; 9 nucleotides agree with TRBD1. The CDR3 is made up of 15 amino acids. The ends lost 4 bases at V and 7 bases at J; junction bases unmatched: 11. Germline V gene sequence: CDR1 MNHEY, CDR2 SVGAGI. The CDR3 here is CASSSAGQGSGEQYF. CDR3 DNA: TGTGCCAGCAGTTCGGCGGGACAGGGATCGGGTGAGCAGTACTTC.

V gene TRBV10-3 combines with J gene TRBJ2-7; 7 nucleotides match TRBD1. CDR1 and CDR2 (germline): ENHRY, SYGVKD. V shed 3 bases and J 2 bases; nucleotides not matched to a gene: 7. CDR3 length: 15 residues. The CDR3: CAISDPGQRPYEQYF. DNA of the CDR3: TGTGCCATCAGTGACCCGGGACAGAGGCCCTACGAGCAGTACTTC.

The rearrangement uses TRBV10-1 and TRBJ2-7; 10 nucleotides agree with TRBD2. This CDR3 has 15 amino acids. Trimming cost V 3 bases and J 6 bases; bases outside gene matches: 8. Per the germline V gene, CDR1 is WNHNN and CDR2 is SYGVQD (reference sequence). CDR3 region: CASSELGLAPSEQYF. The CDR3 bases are TGCGCCAGCAGTGAATTGGGACTAGCGCCTTCCGAGCAGTACTTC.

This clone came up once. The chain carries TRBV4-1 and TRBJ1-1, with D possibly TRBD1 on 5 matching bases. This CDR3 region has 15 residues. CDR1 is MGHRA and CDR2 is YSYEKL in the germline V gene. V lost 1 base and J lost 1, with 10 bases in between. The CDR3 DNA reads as TGCGCCAGCAGCCAAGGTTGGGGCAAGAACACTGAAGCTTTCTTT. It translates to CASSQGWGKNTEAFF.

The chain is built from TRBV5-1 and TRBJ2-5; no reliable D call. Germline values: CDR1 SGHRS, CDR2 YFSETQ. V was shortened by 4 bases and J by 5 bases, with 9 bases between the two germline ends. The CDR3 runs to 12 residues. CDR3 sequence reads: CASSLPQETQYF. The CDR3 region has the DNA TGCGCCAGCAGCCTCCCCCAGGAGACCCAGTACTTC.

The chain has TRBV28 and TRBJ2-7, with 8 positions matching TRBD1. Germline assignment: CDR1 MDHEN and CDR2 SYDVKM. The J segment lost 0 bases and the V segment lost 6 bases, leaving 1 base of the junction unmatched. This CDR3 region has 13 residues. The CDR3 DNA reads TGTGCCAGCAGCCAGGGGGCCTCCTACGAGCAGTACTTC. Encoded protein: CASSQGASYEQYF.

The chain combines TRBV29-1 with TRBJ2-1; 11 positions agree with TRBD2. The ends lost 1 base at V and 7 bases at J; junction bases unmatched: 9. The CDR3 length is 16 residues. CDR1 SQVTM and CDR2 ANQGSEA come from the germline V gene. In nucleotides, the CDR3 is TGCAGCGTTGAAGGGTTTTTAGCGGGAGGGTCGAATGAGCAGTTCTTC. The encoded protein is CSVEGFLAGGSNEQFF.

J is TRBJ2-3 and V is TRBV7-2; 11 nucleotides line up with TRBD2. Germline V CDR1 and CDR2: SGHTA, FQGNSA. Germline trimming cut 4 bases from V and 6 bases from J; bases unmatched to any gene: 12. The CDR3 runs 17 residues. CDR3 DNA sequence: TGTGCCAGCAGCTCCCAGGGTCTAGCGGGGGGCAGGGATACGCAGTATTTT. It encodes CASSSQGLAGGRDTQYF.

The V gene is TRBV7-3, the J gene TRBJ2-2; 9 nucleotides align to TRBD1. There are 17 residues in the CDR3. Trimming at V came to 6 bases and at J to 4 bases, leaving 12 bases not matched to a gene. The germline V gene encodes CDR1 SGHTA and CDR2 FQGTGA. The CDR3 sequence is CASSSIPGQGPTGELFF. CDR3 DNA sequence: TGTGCCAGCAGTTCAATTCCGGGACAGGGACCCACCGGGGAGCTGTTTTTT.

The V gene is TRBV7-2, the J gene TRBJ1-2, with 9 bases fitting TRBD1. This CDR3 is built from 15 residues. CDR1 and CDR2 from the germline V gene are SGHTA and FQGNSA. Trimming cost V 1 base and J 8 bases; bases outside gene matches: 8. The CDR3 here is CASSLEFGQGPGYTF. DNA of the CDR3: TGTGCCAGCAGCTTAGAGTTCGGACAGGGGCCGGGCTACACCTTC.